This TCR beta chain derives from a study of blood T cell repertoires in COVID-19. Only in-frame clones appear in the TCRdb table, and some are missing; sequencing was by immunoSEQ multiplex PCR. The sample contains roughly 86,000 clones, around 82% of which appear only once. Germline CDR1 GTSNPN, CDR2 SVGIG (reference sequence). The CDR3 has 12 residues. V gave up 1 base and J gave up 8 bases, with 11 bases separating them. Material for sequencing was peripheral blood. The chain couples TRBV30 to TRBJ1-1; D not resolved. The sequence was collected from a man aged 50-59 years who had recovered from COVID-19. Written as DNA, the CDR3 is TGTGCCTGGAGTGACTTGTTCGCAGAAGCTTTCTTT. This codes for CAWSDLFAEAFF. The full variable domain, completed using reference TRBV30 and TRBJ1-1, is SQTIHQWPATLVQPVGSPLSLECTVEGTSNPNLYWYRQAAGRGLQLLFYSVGIGQISSEVPQNLSASRPQDRQFILSSKKLLLSDSGFYLCAWSDLFAEAFFGQGTRLTVV.